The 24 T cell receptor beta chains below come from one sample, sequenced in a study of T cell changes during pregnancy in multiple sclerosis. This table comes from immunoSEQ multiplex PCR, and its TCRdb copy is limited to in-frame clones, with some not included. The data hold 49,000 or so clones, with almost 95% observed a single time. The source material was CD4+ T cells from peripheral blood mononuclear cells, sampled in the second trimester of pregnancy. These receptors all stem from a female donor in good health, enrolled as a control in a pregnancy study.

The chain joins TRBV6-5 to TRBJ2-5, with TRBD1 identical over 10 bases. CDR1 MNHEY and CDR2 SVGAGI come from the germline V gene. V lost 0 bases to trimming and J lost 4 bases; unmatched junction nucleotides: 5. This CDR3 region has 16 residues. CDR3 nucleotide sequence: TGTGCCAGCAGTTACTCCGGGACAGGGGTTGGAGAGACCCAGTACTTC. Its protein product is CASSYSGTGVGETQYF.

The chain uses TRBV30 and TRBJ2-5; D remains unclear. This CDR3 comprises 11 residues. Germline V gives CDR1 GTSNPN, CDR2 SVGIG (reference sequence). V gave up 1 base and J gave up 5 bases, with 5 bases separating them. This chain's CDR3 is CAWSDMETQYF. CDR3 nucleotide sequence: TGTGCCTGGAGTGATATGGAGACCCAGTACTTC.

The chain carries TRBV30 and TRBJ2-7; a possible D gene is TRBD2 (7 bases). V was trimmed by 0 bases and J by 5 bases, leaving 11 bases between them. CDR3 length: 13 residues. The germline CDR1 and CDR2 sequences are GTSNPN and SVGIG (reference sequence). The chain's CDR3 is CAWSVRGANEQYF. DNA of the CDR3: TGTGCCTGGAGTGTACGGGGGGCCAACGAGCAGTACTTC.

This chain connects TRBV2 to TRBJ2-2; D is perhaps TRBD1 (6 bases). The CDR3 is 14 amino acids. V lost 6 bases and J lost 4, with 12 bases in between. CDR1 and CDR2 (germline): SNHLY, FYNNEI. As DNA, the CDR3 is TGTGCCAGCAGGGGGGCTTTGGGCACCGGGGAGCTGTTTTTT. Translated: CASRGALGTGELFF.

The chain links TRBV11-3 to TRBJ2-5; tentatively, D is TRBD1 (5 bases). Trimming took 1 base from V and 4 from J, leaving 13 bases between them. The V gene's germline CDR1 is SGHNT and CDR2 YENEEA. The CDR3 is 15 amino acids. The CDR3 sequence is CASSLVQGWRETQYF. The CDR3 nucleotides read TGTGCCAGCAGCTTAGTTCAGGGATGGCGAGAGACCCAGTACTTC.

CDR3: CASRGGGNTNYGYTF. The CDR3 bases are TGTGCCAGCAGGGGGGGAGGAAACACTAACTATGGCTACACCTTC. The genes are TRBV11-2 and TRBJ1-2; D may be TRBD1 (5 bases). CDR3 length equals 15 residues. From germline, CDR1 is SGHAT and CDR2 FQNNGV. The germline V and J ends were trimmed by 6 bases and 0 bases, with 14 bases remaining between them.

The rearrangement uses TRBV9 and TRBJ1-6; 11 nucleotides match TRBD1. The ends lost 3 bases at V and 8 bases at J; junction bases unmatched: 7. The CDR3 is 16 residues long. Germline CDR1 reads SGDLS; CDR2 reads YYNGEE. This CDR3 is CASSARTGGSDSPLHF. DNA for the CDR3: TGTGCCAGCAGCGCTCGGACAGGGGGCTCGGATTCACCCCTCCACTTT.

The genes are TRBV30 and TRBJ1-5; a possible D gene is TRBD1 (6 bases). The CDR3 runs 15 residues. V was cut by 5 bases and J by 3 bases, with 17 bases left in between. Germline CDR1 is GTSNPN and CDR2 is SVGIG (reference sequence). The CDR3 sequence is CAWSLGARDNQPQHF. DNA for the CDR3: TGTGCCTGGTCACTGGGGGCAAGGGACAATCAGCCCCAGCATTTT.

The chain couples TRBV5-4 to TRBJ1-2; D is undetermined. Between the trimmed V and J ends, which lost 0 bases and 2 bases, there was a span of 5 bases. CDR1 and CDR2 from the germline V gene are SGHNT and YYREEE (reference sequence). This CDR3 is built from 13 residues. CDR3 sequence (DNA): TGTGCCAGCAGCTTGGGCCAGAACTATGGCTACACCTTC. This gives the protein CASSLGQNYGYTF.

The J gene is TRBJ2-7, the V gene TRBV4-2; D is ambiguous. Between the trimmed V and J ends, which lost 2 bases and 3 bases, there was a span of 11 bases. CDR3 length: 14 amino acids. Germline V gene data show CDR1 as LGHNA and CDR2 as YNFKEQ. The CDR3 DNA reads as TGTGCCAGCAGCCAAAGTTTCAGCGACTACGAGCAGTACTTC. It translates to CASSQSFSDYEQYF.

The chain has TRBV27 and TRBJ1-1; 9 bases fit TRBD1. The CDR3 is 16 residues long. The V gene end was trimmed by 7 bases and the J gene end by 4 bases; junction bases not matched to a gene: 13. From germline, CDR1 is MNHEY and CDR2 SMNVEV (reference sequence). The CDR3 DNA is TGTGCCAGCAAATATACCACAGGGGGCCAGGGCACTGAAGCTTTCTTT. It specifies CASKYTTGGQGTEAFF.

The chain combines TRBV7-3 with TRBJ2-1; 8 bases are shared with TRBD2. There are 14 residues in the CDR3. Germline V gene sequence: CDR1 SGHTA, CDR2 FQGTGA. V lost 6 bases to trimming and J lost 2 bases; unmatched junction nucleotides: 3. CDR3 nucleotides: TGTGCCAGCAGTAGGGGACTAGCCTACAATGAGCAGTTCTTC. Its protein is CASSRGLAYNEQFF.

CDR3 coding DNA: TGTGCCAGCAGCCCAAATACAGGGGGGGGACTCACAGATACGCAGTATTTT. This codes for CASSPNTGGGLTDTQYF. The chain recombines TRBV7-2 with TRBJ2-3, with a possible D match to TRBD1 (8 bases). Trimming stripped 5 bases from V and 2 bases from J, with 20 bases between. Per germline, CDR1 SGHTA and CDR2 FQGNSA. This CDR3 has 17 residues.

CDR3 DNA: TGTGCCTGGAGCGTAGCCGGAGTACCAAATCAGCCCCAGCATTTT. It translates to CAWSVAGVPNQPQHF. The V and J genes are TRBV30 and TRBJ1-5, with unresolved D. The V end was cut by 3 bases, the J end by 4 bases, with 16 bases between. CDR3 length equals 15 residues. Germline CDR1 GTSNPN, CDR2 SVGIG (reference sequence).

The CDR3: CASSVDQGGGTGELFF. The CDR3 nucleotides read TGTGCCAGCAGCGTAGATCAAGGGGGCGGAACCGGGGAGCTGTTTTTT. The V and J genes are TRBV9 and TRBJ2-2; 7 bases line up with TRBD1. The J segment lost 5 bases and the V segment lost 0 bases, leaving 7 bases of the junction unmatched. The CDR3 sequence is 16 residues long. Germline V gene sequence: CDR1 SGDLS, CDR2 YYNGEE.

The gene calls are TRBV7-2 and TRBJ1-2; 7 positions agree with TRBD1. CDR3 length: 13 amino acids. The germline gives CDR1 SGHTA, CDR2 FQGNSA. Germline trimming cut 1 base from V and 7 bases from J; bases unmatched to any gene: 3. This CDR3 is CASSLETGFGYTF. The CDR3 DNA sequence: TGTGCCAGCAGCTTAGAGACAGGGTTTGGCTACACCTTC.

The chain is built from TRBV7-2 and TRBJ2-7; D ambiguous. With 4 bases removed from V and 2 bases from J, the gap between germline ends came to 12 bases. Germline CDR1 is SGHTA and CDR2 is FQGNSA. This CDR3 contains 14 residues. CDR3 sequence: CASSSRQPTYEQYF. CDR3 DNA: TGTGCCAGCAGCTCTCGTCAACCTACCTACGAGCAGTACTTC.

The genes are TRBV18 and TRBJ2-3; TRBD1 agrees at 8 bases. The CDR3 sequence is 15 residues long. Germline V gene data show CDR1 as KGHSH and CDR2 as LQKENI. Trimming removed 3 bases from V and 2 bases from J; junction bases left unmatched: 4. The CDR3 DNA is TGTGCCAGCTCACCCGGACAGGGTAACACAGATACGCAGTATTTT. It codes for CASSPGQGNTDTQYF.

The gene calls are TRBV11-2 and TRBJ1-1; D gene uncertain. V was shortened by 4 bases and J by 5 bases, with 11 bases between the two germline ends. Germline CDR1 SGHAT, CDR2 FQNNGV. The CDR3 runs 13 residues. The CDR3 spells CASSSHEGTEAFF. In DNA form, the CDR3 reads TGTGCCAGCAGCTCACATGAGGGTACTGAAGCTTTCTTT.

In DNA, the CDR3 is TGTGCCAGCAGCCCTCACCCGACAGGCGAGACCCAGTACTTC. Amino acid sequence: CASSPHPTGETQYF. The chain combines TRBV11-2 with TRBJ2-5, with D perhaps TRBD1 (6 bases). CDR3 length equals 14 residues. Trimming took off 5 bases at V and 5 bases at J, with 15 bases between the two ends. The germline V gene encodes CDR1 SGHAT and CDR2 FQNNGV.

CDR3 sequence reads: CAWSRDRGQHGYTF. CDR3 in DNA: TGTGCCTGGAGTCGGGACAGGGGACAGCATGGCTACACCTTC. V gene TRBV30 combines with J gene TRBJ1-2, with 10 bases aligning to TRBD1. J was trimmed by 6 bases and V by 2 bases; bases with no gene match: 6. The CDR3 sequence is 14 residues long. Germline CDR1 GTSNPN, CDR2 SVGIG (reference sequence).

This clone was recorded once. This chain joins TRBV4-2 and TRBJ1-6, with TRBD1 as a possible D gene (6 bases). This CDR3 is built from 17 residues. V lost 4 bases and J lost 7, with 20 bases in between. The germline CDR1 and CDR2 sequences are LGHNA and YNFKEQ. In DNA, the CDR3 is TGTGCCAGCAGCCCTCAACCGACAGGTATAGGGAATTCACCCCTCCACTTT. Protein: CASSPQPTGIGNSPLHF.

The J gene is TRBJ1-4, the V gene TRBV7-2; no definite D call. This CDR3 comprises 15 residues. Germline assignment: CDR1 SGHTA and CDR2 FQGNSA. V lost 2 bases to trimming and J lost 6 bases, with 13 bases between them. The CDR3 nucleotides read TGTGCCAGCAGCTTAAACGAGGGAAGAGATGAAAAACTGTTTTTT. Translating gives CASSLNEGRDEKLFF.

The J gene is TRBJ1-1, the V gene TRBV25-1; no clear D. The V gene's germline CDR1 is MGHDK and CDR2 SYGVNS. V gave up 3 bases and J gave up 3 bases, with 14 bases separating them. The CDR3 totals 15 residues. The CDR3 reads CASSDVGRSHTEAFF. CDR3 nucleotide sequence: TGTGCCAGCAGTGATGTCGGCCGGAGCCACACTGAAGCTTTCTTT.